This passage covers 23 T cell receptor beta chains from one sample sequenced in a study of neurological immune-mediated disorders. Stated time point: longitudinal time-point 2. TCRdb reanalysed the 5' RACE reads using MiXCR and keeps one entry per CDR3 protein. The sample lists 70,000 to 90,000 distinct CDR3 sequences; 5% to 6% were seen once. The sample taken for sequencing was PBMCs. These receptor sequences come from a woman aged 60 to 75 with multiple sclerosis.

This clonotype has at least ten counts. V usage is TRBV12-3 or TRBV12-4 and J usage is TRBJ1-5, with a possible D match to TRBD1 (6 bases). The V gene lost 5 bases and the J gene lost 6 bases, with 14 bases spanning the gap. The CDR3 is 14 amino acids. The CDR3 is CASSATGSSQPQHF. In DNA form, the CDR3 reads TGTGCCAGCAGTGCCACAGGGAGTTCTCAGCCCCAGCATTTT.

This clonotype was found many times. The CDR3 spells CASSYSGTHEQYF. The CDR3 DNA follows: TGCGCCAGCAGTTATTCCGGGACCCACGAGCAGTACTTC. The V and J genes are TRBV5-1 and TRBJ2-7, with D possibly called TRBD1 or TRBD2 (5 bases each). Germline loops: CDR1 SGHRS, CDR2 YFSETQ. This CDR3 has 13 amino acids. Trimming cost V 5 bases and J 5 bases, with 14 bases left between them.

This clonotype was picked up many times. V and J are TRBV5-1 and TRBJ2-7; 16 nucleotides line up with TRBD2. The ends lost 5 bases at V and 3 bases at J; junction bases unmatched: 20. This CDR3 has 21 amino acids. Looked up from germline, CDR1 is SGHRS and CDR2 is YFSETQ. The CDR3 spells CASRPGTSGGVTPAIIYEQYF. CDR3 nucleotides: TGCGCCAGCAGACCCGGGACTAGCGGGGGGGTGACCCCGGCGATTATCTACGAGCAGTACTTC.

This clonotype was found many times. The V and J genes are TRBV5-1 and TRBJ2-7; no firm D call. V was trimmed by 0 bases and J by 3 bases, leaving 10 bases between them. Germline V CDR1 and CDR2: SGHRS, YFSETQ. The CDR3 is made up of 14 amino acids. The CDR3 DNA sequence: TGCGCCAGCAGCTTGGCCACAAGGGACTACGAGCAGTACTTC. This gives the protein CASSLATRDYEQYF.

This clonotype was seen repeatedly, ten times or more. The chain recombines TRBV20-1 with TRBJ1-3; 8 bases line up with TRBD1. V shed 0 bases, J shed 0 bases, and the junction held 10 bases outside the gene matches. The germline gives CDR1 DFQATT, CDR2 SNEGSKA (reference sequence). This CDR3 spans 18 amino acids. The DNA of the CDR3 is TGCAGTGCTAGAGATCCGGACAGGGAAAACCTCTCTGGAAACACCATATATTTT. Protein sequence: CSARDPDRENLSGNTIYF.

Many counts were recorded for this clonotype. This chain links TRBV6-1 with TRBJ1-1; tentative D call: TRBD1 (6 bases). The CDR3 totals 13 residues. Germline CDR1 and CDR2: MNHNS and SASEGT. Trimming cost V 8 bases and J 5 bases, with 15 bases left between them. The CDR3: CASREGGATEAFF. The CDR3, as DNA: TGTGCCAGCCGGGAGGGGGGCGCGACTGAAGCTTTCTTT.

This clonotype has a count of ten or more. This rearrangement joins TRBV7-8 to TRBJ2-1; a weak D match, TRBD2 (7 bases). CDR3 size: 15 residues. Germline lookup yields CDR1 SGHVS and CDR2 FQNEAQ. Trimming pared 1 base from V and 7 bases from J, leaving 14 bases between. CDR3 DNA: TGTGCCAGCAGCTTAGTACAGGGAGGGTTGAATGAGCAGTTCTTC. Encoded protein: CASSLVQGGLNEQFF.

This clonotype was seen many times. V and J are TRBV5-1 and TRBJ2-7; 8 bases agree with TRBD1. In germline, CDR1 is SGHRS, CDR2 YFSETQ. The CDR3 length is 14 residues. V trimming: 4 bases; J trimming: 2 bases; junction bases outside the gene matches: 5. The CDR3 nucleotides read TGCGCCAGCAGCCACCGGGACAGGCCCTACGAGCAGTACTTC. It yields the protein CASSHRDRPYEQYF.

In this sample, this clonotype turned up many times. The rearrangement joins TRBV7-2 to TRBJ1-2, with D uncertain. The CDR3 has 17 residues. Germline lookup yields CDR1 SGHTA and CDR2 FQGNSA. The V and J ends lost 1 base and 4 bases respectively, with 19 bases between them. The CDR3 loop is CASSLGSDWGAGYGYTF. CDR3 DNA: TGTGCCAGCAGCTTAGGGTCCGACTGGGGAGCGGGCTATGGCTACACCTTC.

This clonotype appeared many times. Written as DNA, the CDR3 is TGTGCCAGCAGTTACTCGGCAGGGTGGAACGAAAAACTGTTTTTT. Translated, it gives CASSYSAGWNEKLFF. This chain uses TRBV6-5 with TRBJ1-4, with TRBD1 as a possible D gene (5 bases). CDR1 and CDR2 from the germline V gene are MNHEY and SVGAGI. With 0 bases removed from V and 8 bases from J, the gap between germline ends came to 13 bases. The CDR3 length is 15 residues.

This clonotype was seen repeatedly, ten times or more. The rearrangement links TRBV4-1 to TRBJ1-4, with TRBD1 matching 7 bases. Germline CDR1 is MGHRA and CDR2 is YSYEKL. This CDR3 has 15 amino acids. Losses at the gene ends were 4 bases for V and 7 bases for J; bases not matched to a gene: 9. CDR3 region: CASSLTGVGGEKLFF. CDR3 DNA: TGCGCCAGCAGCCTTACAGGGGTAGGAGGTGAAAAACTGTTTTTT.

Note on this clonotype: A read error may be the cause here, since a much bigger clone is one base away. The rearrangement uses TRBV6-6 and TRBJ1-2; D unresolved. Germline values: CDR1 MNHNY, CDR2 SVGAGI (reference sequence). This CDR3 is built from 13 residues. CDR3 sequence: CASSRGSNYGCTF. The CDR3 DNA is TGTGCCAGCAGCCGTGGTTCAAACTATGGCTGCACCTTC.

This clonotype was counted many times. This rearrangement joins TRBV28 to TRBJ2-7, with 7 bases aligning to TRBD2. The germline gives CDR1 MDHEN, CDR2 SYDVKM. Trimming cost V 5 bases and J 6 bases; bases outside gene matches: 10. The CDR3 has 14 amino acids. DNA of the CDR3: TGTGCCAGCAGTGGACTAGGAGGGACGGCCGAGCAGTACTTC. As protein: CASSGLGGTAEQYF.

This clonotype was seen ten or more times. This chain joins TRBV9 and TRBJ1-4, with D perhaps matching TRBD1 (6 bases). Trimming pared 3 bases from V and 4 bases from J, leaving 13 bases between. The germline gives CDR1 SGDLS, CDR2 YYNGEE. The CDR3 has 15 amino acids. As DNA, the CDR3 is TGTGCCAGCAGCGAAGGGGGGGCAGTTAATGAAAAACTGTTTTTT. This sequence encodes CASSEGGAVNEKLFF.

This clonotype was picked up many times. CDR3 sequence reads: CASSLARYSPLHF. Written as DNA, the CDR3 is TGTGCCAGCAGCTTAGCCAGATATTCACCCCTCCACTTT. The genes are TRBV7-9 and TRBJ1-6; D unclear. The CDR3 runs 13 residues. The germline V gene has CDR1 SEHNR and CDR2 FQNEAQ (reference sequence). Trimming stripped 0 bases from V and 8 bases from J, with 5 bases between.

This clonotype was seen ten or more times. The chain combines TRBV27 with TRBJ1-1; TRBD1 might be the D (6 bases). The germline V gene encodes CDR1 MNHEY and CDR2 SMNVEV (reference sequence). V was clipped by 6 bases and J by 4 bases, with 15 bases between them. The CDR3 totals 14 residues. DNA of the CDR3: TGTGCCAGCAGCCCGCACGGGGGGCTCACTGAAGCTTTCTTT. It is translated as CASSPHGGLTEAFF.

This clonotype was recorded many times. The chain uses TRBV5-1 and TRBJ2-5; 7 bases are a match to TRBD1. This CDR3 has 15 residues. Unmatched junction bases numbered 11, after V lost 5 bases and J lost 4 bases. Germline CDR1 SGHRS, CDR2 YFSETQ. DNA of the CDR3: TGCGCCAGCAGTCAAAACAGGGGACGGGTAGAGACCCAGTACTTC. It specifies CASSQNRGRVETQYF. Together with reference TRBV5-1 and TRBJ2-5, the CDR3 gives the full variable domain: KAGVTQTPRYLIKTRGQQVTLSCSPISGHRSVSWYQQTPGQGLQFLFEYFSETQRNKGNFPGRFSGRQFSNSRSEMNVSTLELGDSALYLCASSQNRGRVETQYFGPGTRLLVL.

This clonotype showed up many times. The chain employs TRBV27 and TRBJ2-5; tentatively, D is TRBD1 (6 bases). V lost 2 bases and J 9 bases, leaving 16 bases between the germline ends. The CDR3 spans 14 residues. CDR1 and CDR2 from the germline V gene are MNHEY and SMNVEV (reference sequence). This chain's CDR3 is CASSLLGQSEAQYF. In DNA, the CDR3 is TGTGCCAGCAGTTTACTCGGACAGTCTGAGGCCCAGTACTTC.

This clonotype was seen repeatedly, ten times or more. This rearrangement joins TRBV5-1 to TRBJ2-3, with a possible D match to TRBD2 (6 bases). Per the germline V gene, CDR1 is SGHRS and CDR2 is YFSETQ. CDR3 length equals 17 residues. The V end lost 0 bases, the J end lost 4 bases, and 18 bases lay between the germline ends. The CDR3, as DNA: TGCGCCAGCAGCTTGGACGTAGTGGGGGGTAGTGCAGATACGCAGTATTTT. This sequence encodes CASSLDVVGGSADTQYF.

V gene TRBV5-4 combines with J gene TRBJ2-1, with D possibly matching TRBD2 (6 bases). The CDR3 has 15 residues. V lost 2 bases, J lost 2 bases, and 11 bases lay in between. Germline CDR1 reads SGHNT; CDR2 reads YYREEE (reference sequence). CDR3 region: CASSFGGTAYNEQFF. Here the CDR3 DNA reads TGTGCCAGCAGCTTCGGAGGGACGGCCTACAATGAGCAGTTCTTC.

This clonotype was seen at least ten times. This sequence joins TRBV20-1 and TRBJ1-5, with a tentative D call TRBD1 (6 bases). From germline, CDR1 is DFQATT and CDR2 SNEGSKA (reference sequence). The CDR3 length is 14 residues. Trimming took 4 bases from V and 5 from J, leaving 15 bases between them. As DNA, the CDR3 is TGCAGTGCTACCAGGTGGGGGGGCGATCAGCCCCAGCATTTT. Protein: CSATRWGGDQPQHF.

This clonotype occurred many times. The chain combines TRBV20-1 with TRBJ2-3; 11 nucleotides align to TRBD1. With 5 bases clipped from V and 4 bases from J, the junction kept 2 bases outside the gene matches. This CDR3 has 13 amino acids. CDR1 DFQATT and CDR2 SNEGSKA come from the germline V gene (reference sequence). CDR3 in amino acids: CSAGTGGSDTQYF. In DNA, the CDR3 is TGCAGTGCTGGGACAGGGGGTTCAGATACGCAGTATTTT.

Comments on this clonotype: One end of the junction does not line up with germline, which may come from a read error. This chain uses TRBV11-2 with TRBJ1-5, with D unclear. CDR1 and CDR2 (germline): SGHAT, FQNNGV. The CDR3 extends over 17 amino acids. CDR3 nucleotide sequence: TGTGCCAGCAGCTTAGATTCTCGGCATAGTAGCAATCATCCCCAGCATTTT. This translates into CASSLDSRHSSNHPQHF.